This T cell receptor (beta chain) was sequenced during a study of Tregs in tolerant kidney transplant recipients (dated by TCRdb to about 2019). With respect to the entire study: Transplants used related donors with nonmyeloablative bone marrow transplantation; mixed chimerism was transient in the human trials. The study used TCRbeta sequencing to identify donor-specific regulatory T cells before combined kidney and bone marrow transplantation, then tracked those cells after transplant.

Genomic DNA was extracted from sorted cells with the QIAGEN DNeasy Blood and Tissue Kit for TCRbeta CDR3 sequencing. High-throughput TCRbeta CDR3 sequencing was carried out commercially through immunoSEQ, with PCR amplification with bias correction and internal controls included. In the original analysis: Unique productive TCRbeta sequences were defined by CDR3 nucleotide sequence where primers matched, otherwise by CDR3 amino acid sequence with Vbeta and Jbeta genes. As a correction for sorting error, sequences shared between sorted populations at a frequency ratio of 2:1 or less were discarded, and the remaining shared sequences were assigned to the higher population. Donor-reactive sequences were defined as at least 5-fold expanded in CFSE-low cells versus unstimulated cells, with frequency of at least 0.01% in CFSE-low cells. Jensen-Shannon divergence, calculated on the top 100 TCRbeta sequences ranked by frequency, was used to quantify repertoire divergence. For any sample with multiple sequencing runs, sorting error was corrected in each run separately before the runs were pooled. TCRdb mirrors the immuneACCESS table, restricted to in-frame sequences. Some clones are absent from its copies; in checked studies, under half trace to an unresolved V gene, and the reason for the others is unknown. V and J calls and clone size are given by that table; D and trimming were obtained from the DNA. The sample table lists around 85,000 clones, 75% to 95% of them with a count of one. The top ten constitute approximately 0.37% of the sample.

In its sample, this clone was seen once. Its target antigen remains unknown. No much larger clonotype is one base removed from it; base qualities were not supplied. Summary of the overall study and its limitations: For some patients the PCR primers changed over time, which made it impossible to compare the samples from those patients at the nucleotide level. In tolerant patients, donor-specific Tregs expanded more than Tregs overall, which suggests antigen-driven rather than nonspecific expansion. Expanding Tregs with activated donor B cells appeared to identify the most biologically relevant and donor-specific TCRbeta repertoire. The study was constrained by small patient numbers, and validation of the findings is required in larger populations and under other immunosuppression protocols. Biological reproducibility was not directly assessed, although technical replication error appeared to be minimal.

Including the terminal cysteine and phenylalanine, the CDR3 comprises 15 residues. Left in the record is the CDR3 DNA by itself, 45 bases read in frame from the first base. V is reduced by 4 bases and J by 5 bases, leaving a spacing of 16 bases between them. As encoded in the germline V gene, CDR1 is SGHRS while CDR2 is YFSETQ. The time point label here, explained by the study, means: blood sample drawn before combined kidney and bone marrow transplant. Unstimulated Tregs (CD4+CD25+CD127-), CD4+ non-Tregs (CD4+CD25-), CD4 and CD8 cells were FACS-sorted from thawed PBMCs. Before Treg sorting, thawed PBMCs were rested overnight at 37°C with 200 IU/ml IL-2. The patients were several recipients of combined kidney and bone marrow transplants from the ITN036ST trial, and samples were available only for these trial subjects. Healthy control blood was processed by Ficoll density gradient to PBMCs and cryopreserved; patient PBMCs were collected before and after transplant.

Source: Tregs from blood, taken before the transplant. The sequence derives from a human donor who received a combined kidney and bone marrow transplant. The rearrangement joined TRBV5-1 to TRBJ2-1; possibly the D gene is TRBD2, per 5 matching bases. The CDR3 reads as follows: CASSPGRALHNEQFF. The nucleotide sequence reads TGCGCCAGCAGCCCGGGAAGAGCTCTGCACAATGAGCAGTTCTTC.